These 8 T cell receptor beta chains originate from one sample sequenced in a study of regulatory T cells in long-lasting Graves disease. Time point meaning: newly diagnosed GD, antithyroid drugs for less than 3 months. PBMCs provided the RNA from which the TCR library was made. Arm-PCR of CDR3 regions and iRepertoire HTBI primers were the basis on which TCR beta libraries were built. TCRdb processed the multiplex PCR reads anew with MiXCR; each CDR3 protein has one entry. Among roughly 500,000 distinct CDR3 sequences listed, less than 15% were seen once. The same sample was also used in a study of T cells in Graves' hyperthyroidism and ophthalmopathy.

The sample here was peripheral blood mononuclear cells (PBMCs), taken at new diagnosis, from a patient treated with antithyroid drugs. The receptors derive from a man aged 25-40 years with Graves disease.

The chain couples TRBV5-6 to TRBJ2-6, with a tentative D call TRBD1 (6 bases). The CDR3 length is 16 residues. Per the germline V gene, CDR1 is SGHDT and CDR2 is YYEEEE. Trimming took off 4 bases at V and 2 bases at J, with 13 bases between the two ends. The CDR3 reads CASSEQGSTGANVLTF. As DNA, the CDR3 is TGTGCCAGCAGCGAACAGGGTTCCACTGGGGCCAACGTCCTGACTTTC.

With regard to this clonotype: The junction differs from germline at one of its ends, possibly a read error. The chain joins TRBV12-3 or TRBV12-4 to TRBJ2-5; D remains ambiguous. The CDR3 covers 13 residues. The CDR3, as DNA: TGTGCCGGCAGCCAGGAGCGCAAAGAGACCCAGTACTTC. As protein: CAGSQERKETQYF.

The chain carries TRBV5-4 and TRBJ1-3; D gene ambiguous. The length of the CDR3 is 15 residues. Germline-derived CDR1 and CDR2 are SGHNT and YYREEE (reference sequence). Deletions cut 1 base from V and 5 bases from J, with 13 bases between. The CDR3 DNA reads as TGTGCCAGCAGCTTGTGGCAGCCCTCAAGAAACACCATATATTTT. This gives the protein CASSLWQPSRNTIYF. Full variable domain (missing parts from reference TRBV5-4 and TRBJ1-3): ETGVTQSPTHLIKTRGQQVTLRCSSQSGHNTVSWYQQALGQGPQFIFQYYREEENGRGNFPPRFSGLQFPNYSSELNVNALELDDSALYLCASSLWQPSRNTIYFGEGSWLTVV.

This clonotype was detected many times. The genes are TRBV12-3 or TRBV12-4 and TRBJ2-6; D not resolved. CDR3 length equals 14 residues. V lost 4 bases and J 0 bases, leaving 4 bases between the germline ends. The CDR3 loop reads CASSSFSGANVLTF. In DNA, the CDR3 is TGTGCCAGCAGTTCCTTCTCTGGGGCCAACGTCCTGACTTTC.

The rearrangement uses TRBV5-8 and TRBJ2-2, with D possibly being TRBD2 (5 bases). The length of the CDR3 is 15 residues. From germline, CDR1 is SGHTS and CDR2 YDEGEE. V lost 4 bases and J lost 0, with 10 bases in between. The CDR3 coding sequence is TGTGCCAGCAGCCCGGAGGCCGCGAACACCGGGGAGCTGTTTTTT. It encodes CASSPEAANTGELFF.

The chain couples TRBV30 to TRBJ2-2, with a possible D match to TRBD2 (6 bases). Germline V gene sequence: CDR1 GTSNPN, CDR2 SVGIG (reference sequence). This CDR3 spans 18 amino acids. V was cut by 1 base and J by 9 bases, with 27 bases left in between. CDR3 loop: CAWSASPGLQGEGRELFF. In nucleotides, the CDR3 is TGTGCCTGGAGTGCCTCCCCGGGACTGCAAGGGGAAGGCCGGGAGCTGTTTTTT.

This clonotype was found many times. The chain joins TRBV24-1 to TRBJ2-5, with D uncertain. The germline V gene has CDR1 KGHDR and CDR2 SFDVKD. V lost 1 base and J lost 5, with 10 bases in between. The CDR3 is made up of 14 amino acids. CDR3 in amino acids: CATSDFNDGETQYF. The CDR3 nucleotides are TGTGCCACCAGTGATTTCAACGATGGGGAGACCCAGTACTTC.

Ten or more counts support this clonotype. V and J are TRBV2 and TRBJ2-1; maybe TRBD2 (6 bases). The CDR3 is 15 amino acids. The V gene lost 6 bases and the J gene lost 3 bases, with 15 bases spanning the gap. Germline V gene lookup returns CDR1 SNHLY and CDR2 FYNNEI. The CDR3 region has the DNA TGTGCCAGCAGGCCAGTCATGCGGGGCTACAATGAGCAGTTCTTC. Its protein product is CASRPVMRGYNEQFF.